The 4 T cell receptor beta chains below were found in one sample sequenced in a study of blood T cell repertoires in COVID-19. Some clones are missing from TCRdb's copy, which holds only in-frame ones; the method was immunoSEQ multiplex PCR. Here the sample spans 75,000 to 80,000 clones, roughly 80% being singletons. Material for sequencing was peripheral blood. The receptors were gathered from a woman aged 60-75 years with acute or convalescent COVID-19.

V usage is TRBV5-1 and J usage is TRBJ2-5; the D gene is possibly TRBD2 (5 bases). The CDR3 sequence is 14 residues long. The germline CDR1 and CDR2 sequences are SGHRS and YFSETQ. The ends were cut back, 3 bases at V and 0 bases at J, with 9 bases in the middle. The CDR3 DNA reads TGCGCCAGCAGCTCCGGCGGGTACCAAGAGACCCAGTACTTC. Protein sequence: CASSSGGYQETQYF.

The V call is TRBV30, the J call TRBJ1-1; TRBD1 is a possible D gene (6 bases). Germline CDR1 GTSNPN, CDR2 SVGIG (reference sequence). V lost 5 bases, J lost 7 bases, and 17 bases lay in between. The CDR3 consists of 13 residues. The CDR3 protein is CAWALQGTIEAFF. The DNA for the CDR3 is TGTGCCTGGGCTTTGCAGGGGACAATTGAAGCTTTCTTT.

CDR3 sequence: CASKRQGPSDTQYF. The CDR3 DNA is TGTGCCAGTAAGAGACAGGGACCCTCAGATACGCAGTATTTT. This chain connects TRBV19 to TRBJ2-3; 7 positions agree with TRBD1. V gave up 7 bases and J gave up 4 bases; unmatched junction bases: 8. The CDR3 spans 14 residues. The germline gives CDR1 LNHDA, CDR2 SQIVND (reference sequence).

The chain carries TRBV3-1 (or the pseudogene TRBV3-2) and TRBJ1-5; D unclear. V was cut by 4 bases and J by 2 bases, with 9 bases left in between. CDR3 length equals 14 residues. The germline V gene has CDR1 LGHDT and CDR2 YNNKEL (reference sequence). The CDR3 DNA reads TGTGCCAGCAGCCCTAGACTGGGCAATCAGCCCCAGCATTTT. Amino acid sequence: CASSPRLGNQPQHF.